Listed below are T cell receptor beta chains from one sample, sequenced in a study of OX40 agonist ivuxolimab in advanced cancers. TCRdb keeps only in-frame clones here, not all; method: immunoSEQ multiplex PCR. The sample carries 75,000 to 100,000 clones, 84% recorded once. The material sequenced was CD4+ or CD8+ T cells sorted from blood, taken in a trial of the OX40 agonist ivuxolimab. The receptors were sampled from an adult with an advanced solid tumor such as melanoma, head and neck, liver or kidney cancer. CDR3s include the opening cysteine and the closing phenylalanine or tryptophan. D genes are given only for firm matches. Not every row has a clone size; where given, it reads once, few, many or a size class.

abundance,j_gene,d_gene,v_gene,CDR3aa,CDR3nt
NA,TRBJ1-5,NA,TRBV18,CASSPGDNQPQHF,TGTGCCAGCTCACCGGGCGACAATCAGCCCCAGCATTTT
NA,TRBJ2-1,NA,TRBV29-1,CSVEVNNEQFF,TGCAGCGTTGAGGTCAACAATGAGCAGTTCTTC
NA,TRBJ1-3,NA,TRBV5-1,CASSLDLSTGNTIYF,TGCGCCAGCAGCTTGGACCTTTCCACTGGAAACACCATATATTTT
NA,TRBJ1-3,NA,TRBV4-2,CASSKGVGIGNTIYF,TGTGCCAGCAGCAAAGGAGTAGGGATTGGAAACACCATATATTTT
NA,TRBJ2-7,NA,TRBV10-3,CAISGLMSDEQYF,TGTGCCATCAGCGGGCTTATGTCCGACGAGCAGTACTTC
NA,TRBJ2-3,TRBD2,TRBV5-8,CASSFKAGGSTDTQYF,TGTGCCAGCAGCTTCAAAGCGGGAGGCAGCACAGATACGCAGTATTTT
NA,TRBJ1-2,NA,TRBV5-1,CASSSSDSLEYGYTF,TGCGCCAGCAGCTCTTCGGACAGTTTGGAGTATGGCTACACCTTC
NA,TRBJ1-1,NA,TRBV29-1,CSVVAGQLAFF,TGCAGCGTTGTTGCCGGACAGTTAGCTTTCTTT
many,TRBJ1-5,TRBD1,TRBV30,CAWKISDRDNQPQHF,TGTGCCTGGAAGATTTCGGACAGGGACAATCAGCCCCAGCATTTT
once,TRBJ2-2,TRBD2,TRBV19,CASTSSGRNTGELFF,TGTGCCAGTACCTCTAGCGGGAGGAACACCGGGGAGCTGTTTTTT
NA,TRBJ2-7,NA,TRBV5-8,CASSGSSYEQYF,TGTGCCAGCAGCGGAAGCTCCTACGAGCAGTACTTC
NA,TRBJ2-7,TRBD2,TRBV7-3,CASSLRVAGGPDEQYF,TGTGCCAGCAGCTTAAGGGTTGCGGGGGGGCCGGACGAGCAGTACTTC
few,TRBJ1-1,TRBD1,TRBV6-5,CASSYVGTVNTEAFF,TGTGCCAGCAGTTACGTAGGGACAGTTAACACTGAAGCTTTCTTT
NA,TRBJ2-2,TRBD1,TRBV7-2,CASSLGQGARTGELFF,TGTGCCAGCAGCTTGGGACAGGGGGCGCGGACCGGGGAGCTGTTTTTT
NA,TRBJ1-3,NA,TRBV5-1,CASSLVGALGNTIYF,TGCGCCAGCAGCTTGGTCGGGGCATTGGGGAACACCATATATTTT
NA,TRBJ2-7,NA,TRBV6-5,CASSYGTSPFGQYF,TGTGCCAGCAGTTATGGGACAAGCCCCTTTGGGCAGTACTTC
NA,TRBJ1-1,NA,TRBV5-1,CASSSFLVQGTEAFF,TGCGCCAGCAGCTCCTTCCTTGTCCAGGGCACTGAAGCTTTCTTT
NA,TRBJ2-7,TRBD1,TRBV19,CASTLGTAYEQYF,TGTGCCAGTACCCTGGGGACAGCCTACGAGCAGTACTTC
once,TRBJ2-1,NA,TRBV2,CASRRETVSAFEQFF,TGTGCCAGCAGGAGGGAGACAGTTTCGGCTTTTGAGCAGTTCTTC
NA,TRBJ2-1,NA,TRBV29-1,CSVVSGPAGVNEQFF,TGCAGCGTTGTATCGGGCCCGGCTGGGGTCAATGAGCAGTTCTTC
NA,TRBJ2-1,NA,TRBV5-1,CASSFSDRYNEQFF,TGCGCCAGCAGCTTTTCTGATCGGTACAATGAGCAGTTCTTC
NA,TRBJ1-3,NA,TRBV10-1,CASKVNTIYF,TGCGCCAGCAAGGTAAACACCATATATTTT
once,TRBJ2-5,NA,TRBV6-5,CARMEGGTQETQYF,TGTGCTCGGATGGAGGGGGGCACCCAAGAGACCCAGTACTTC
NA,TRBJ2-7,TRBD2,TRBV7-2,CASSHQSATSGGLNYEQYF,TGTGCCAGCAGCCACCAAAGTGCGACTAGCGGGGGGCTAAACTACGAGCAGTACTTC
few,TRBJ1-3,NA,TRBV10-1,CASSEVMGSGNTIYF,TGCGCCAGCAGTGAGGTGATGGGCTCTGGAAACACCATATATTTT
few,TRBJ1-2,NA,TRBV5-1,CASSLGPGNYGYTF,TGCGCCAGCAGCTTAGGGCCGGGGAACTATGGCTACACCTTC
NA,TRBJ1-5,NA,TRBV19,CASSPSTGGGYSNQPQHF,TGTGCCAGTAGTCCGTCGACAGGTGGAGGGTATAGCAATCAGCCCCAGCATTTT
NA,TRBJ2-7,NA,TRBV2,CASSGGTPGVYEQYF,TGTGCCAGCAGTGGGGGGACCCCAGGGGTGTACGAGCAGTACTTC